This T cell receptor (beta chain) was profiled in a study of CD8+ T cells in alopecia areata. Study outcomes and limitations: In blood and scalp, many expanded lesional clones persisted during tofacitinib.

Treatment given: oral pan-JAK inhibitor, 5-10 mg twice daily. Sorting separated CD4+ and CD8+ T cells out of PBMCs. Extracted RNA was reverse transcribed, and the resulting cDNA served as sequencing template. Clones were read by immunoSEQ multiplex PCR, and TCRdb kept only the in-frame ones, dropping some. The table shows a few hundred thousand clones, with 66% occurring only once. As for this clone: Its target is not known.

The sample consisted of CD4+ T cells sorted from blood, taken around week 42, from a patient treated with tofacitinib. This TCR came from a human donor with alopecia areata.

The CDR3 DNA reads TGTGCCAGCAGCTTTGCCGGGGTTCCTGGGGCCAACGTCCTGACTTTC. Its protein product is CASSFAGVPGANVLTF. V is TRBV7-2 and J is TRBJ2-6; TRBD2 is a possible D gene (5 bases). Trimming cost V 3 bases and J 2 bases, with 11 bases left between them. Germline values: CDR1 SGHTA, CDR2 FQGNSA. The CDR3 covers 16 residues.